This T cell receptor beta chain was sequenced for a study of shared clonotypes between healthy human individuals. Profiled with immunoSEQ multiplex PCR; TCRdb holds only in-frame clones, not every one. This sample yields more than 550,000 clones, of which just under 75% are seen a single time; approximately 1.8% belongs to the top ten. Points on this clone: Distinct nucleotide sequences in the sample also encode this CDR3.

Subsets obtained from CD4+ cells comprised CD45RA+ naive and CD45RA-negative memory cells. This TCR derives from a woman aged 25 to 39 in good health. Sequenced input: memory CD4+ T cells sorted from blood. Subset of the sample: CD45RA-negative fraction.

This CDR3 is CASSLGLAGDNEQFF. CDR3 coding DNA: TGTGCCAGCAGCTTGGGTCTAGCGGGAGACAATGAGCAGTTCTTC. The rearrangement links TRBV7-8 to TRBJ2-1; 10 bases are shared with TRBD2. Germline V gives CDR1 SGHVS, CDR2 FQNEAQ. V shed 3 bases and J 5 bases; nucleotides not matched to a gene: 4. This CDR3 contains 15 residues.